The next 19 T cell receptor beta chains were all read from a single sample in a study of shared clonotypes between healthy human individuals. The naive CD8 population came from CD45RO-negative cells selected for CCR7, without terminally differentiated effector memory CD45RA+ cells. The data were produced by immunoSEQ multiplex PCR, yet TCRdb's version contains in-frame clones alone and is incomplete. The table has hundreds of thousands of clones, roughly 98% seen once. Sequenced sample: naive CD8+ T cells sorted from blood. These receptors originate from a man aged 25-40 years in good health.

This clone was picked up one time. Within the sample, other DNA sequences also encode this same CDR3. The J gene is TRBJ2-3, the V gene TRBV2; maybe TRBD2 (5 bases). Trimming stripped 8 bases from V and 0 bases from J, with 6 bases between. Germline V CDR1 and CDR2: SNHLY, FYNNEI. CDR3 length: 12 residues. The CDR3 protein is CASRGSTDTQYF. In DNA, the CDR3 is TGTGCCAGCCGCGGGAGCACAGATACGCAGTATTTT.

This chain connects TRBV5-5 to TRBJ2-3; a possible D gene is TRBD2 (6 bases). V was cut by 3 bases and J by 0 bases, with 17 bases left in between. This CDR3 comprises 17 residues. CDR1 is SGHKS and CDR2 is YYEKEE in the germline V gene (reference sequence). DNA for the CDR3: TGTGCCAGCAGCTCGATCTTTAGCGGTTTTAGCACAGATACGCAGTATTTT. It encodes CASSSIFSGFSTDTQYF. The full variable domain, in which reference TRBV5-5 and TRBJ2-3 provide the parts outside the CDR3, is DAGVTQSPTHLIKTRGQQVTLRCSPISGHKSVSWYQQVLGQGPQFIFQYYEKEERGRGNFPDRFSARQFPNYSSELNVNALLLGDSALYLCASSSIFSGFSTDTQYFGPGTRLTVL.

The chain carries TRBV28 and TRBJ2-3; 12 bases agree with TRBD2. V trimming: 4 bases; J trimming: 0 bases; junction bases outside the gene matches: 8. This CDR3 has 18 residues. The V gene's germline CDR1 is MDHEN and CDR2 SYDVKM. The CDR3 DNA reads TGTGCCAGCAGTTACCCTAGCGGGAGGGCAATAAGCACAGATACGCAGTATTTT. It codes for CASSYPSGRAISTDTQYF. The whole variable domain, filled in from reference TRBV28 and TRBJ2-3, reads DVKVTQSSRYLVKRTGEKVFLECVQDMDHENMFWYRQDPGLGLRLIYFSYDVKMKEKGDIPEGYSVSREKKERFSLILESASTNQTSMYLCASSYPSGRAISTDTQYFGPGTRLTVL.

The gene calls are TRBV25-1 and TRBJ2-7, with 8 bases matching TRBD1. This CDR3 has 14 amino acids. CDR1 MGHDK and CDR2 SYGVNS come from the germline V gene. The J segment lost 0 bases and the V segment lost 3 bases, leaving 1 base of the junction unmatched. This chain's CDR3 is CASSDQGASYEQYF. CDR3 DNA: TGTGCCAGCAGTGATCAGGGGGCCTCCTACGAGCAGTACTTC.

The chain joins TRBV7-9 to TRBJ2-5; D may be TRBD1 or TRBD2 (5 bases each). This CDR3 contains 15 residues. Germline V CDR1 and CDR2: SEHNR, FQNEAQ (reference sequence). V dropped 1 base and J dropped 1 base, with 10 bases sitting between them. The CDR3 loop is CASSLDLGVQETQYF. For the CDR3, the DNA is TGTGCCAGCAGCTTAGATTTGGGGGTCCAAGAGACCCAGTACTTC. Supplemented by reference TRBV7-9 and TRBJ2-5, the full variable domain reads DTGVSQNPRHKITKRGQNVTFRCDPISEHNRLYWYRQTLGQGPEFLTYFQNEAQLEKSRLLSDRFSAERPKGSFSTLEIQRTEQGDSAMYLCASSLDLGVQETQYFGPGTRLLVL.

The chain links TRBV7-9 to TRBJ2-5, with D perhaps TRBD1 (6 bases). Trimming left V 3 bases short and J 3 bases short, with 17 bases between. The CDR3 covers 16 residues. Germline assignment: CDR1 SEHNR and CDR2 FQNEAQ (reference sequence). Here the CDR3 reads CASSFIQGPEKETQYF. In nucleotides, the CDR3 is TGTGCCAGCAGCTTTATCCAGGGGCCAGAGAAAGAGACCCAGTACTTC.

This chain connects TRBV15 to TRBJ1-4; D is possibly TRBD1 (6 bases). This CDR3 comprises 16 residues. V shed 0 bases and J shed 5 bases, with 13 bases lying between them. CDR1 is LNHNV and CDR2 is YYDKDF in the germline V gene (reference sequence). The CDR3 loop is CATSRELGGRNEKLFF. CDR3 sequence (DNA): TGTGCCACCAGCAGAGAGTTAGGGGGTAGGAATGAAAAACTGTTTTTT. Variable domain in full (rest from reference TRBV15 and TRBJ1-4): DAMVIQNPRYQVTQFGKPVTLSCSQTLNHNVMYWYQQKSSQAPKLLFHYYDKDFNNEADTPDNFQSRRPNTSFCFLDIRSPGLGDTAMYLCATSRELGGRNEKLFFGSGTQLSVL.

The chain uses TRBV23-1 and TRBJ1-5; possible D gene TRBD1, 5 bases. TRBV23-1 is known as an ORF, though its function is uncertain. Trimming took off 0 bases at V and 0 bases at J, with 18 bases between the two ends. The CDR3 runs to 19 residues. This chain's CDR3 is CASSQSIAGRAFSNQPQHF. In DNA form, the CDR3 reads TGCGCCAGCAGTCAATCGATTGCGGGCAGGGCCTTTAGCAATCAGCCCCAGCATTTT.

Here the CDR3 DNA reads TGCAGCGTTGACCGCCCCGGGAGCGGGAGTAGGCCCAGCACAGATACGCAGTATTTT. Its protein is CSVDRPGSGSRPSTDTQYF. This chain joins TRBV29-1 and TRBJ2-3, with 8 bases fitting TRBD2. Germline assignment: CDR1 SQVTM and CDR2 ANQGSEA. V lost 3 bases, J lost 0 bases, and 17 bases stayed unmatched. CDR3 length: 19 amino acids.

The chain links TRBV5-1 to TRBJ2-2; D might be TRBD1 (6 bases). The CDR3 loop spans 15 amino acids. In germline, CDR1 is SGHRS, CDR2 YFSETQ. The V gene lost 2 bases and the J gene lost 0 bases, with 8 bases spanning the gap. The CDR3 protein is CASSFGGPNTGELFF. CDR3 in DNA: TGCGCCAGCAGCTTTGGGGGCCCGAACACCGGGGAGCTGTTTTTT.

This chain links TRBV4-1 with TRBJ2-1; D possibly corresponds to TRBD2 (5 bases). Trimming removed 5 bases at V and 4 bases at J, with 15 bases between. The length of the CDR3 is 15 residues. The germline CDR1 and CDR2 sequences are MGHRA and YSYEKL. CDR3 nucleotide sequence: TGCGCCAGCAGCATCGGACGGGATTCGTACAATGAGCAGTTCTTC. This translates into CASSIGRDSYNEQFF.

The rearrangement joins TRBV15 to TRBJ2-7; D is unclear. This CDR3 comprises 16 residues. Germline loops: CDR1 LNHNV, CDR2 YYDKDF (reference sequence). The ends were cut back, 3 bases at V and 2 bases at J, with 17 bases in the middle. CDR3 region: CATSRADPYTTYEQYF. CDR3 coding DNA: TGTGCCACCAGCAGGGCAGACCCTTACACAACCTACGAGCAGTACTTC. Full variable domain (remainder filled in from reference TRBV15 and TRBJ2-7): DAMVIQNPRYQVTQFGKPVTLSCSQTLNHNVMYWYQQKSSQAPKLLFHYYDKDFNNEADTPDNFQSRRPNTSFCFLDIRSPGLGDTAMYLCATSRADPYTTYEQYFGPGTRLTVT.

The V gene is TRBV7-8, the J gene TRBJ2-1, with 11 bases that match TRBD2. Germline CDR1 and CDR2: SGHVS and FQNEAQ. Trimming took 3 bases from V and 0 from J; bases not matched to a gene: 16. The CDR3 is 21 residues long. The CDR3 DNA sequence: TGTGCCAGCAGCTTCCCGGAGACTAGCGGGATAGTAAGAGGCTCCTACAATGAGCAGTTCTTC. It specifies CASSFPETSGIVRGSYNEQFF.

The chain combines TRBV7-6 with TRBJ1-5, with TRBD1 as a possible D gene (6 bases). CDR1 is SGHVS and CDR2 is FNYEAQ in the germline V gene. The CDR3 is 16 amino acids. Trimming cost V 1 base and J 5 bases, with 15 bases left between them. CDR3 nucleotide sequence: TGTGCCAGCAGCTTAGAAGGAGGGGGACTCTATCAGCCCCAGCATTTT. Translation: CASSLEGGGLYQPQHF.

V gene TRBV4-3 combines with J gene TRBJ2-7; possible D gene TRBD2, 6 bases. This CDR3 is 14 amino acids long. The V and J ends lost 0 bases and 3 bases respectively, with 9 bases between them. Germline CDR1 is LGHNA and CDR2 is YSLEER. CDR3 coding DNA: TGCGCCAGCAGCCAAGAAAGGGAGGTCTACGAGCAGTACTTC. Translated: CASSQEREVYEQYF.

This chain links TRBV14 with TRBJ2-7; D not resolved. V was trimmed by 1 base and J by 2 bases, leaving 9 bases between them. CDR3 length equals 14 residues. Germline lookup yields CDR1 SGHDN and CDR2 FVKESK. As DNA, the CDR3 is TGTGCCAGCAGCCAAGGTTCTCTTCCCTACGAGCAGTACTTC. Amino acid sequence: CASSQGSLPYEQYF.

This chain joins TRBV7-9 and TRBJ2-7, with a tentative D call TRBD1 (6 bases). The CDR3 is 16 residues long. Germline lookup yields CDR1 SEHNR and CDR2 FQNEAQ (reference sequence). V lost 5 bases and J lost 3, with 20 bases in between. The CDR3 reads CASSRPDQGILYEQYF. In nucleotides, the CDR3 is TGTGCCAGCAGCCGCCCTGACCAGGGGATCCTCTACGAGCAGTACTTC.

CDR3 sequence reads: CASSPRDRPYNEQFF. The CDR3 DNA reads as TGTGCCAGCAGCCCTCGGGACAGGCCCTACAATGAGCAGTTCTTC. The V and J genes are TRBV7-9 and TRBJ2-1, with 8 bases identical to TRBD1. The CDR3 spans 15 residues. Trimming took 5 bases from V and 2 from J; bases not matched to a gene: 5. The V gene's germline CDR1 is SEHNR and CDR2 FQNEAQ (reference sequence).

V is TRBV4-1 and J is TRBJ2-7; 7 nucleotides match TRBD1. Germline trimming cut 2 bases from V and 0 bases from J; bases unmatched to any gene: 1. The CDR3 extends over 14 amino acids. Germline CDR1 reads MGHRA; CDR2 reads YSYEKL. The CDR3 spells CASSQPGGSYEQYF. CDR3 DNA sequence: TGCGCCAGCAGCCAACCAGGGGGCTCCTACGAGCAGTACTTC.